Below are 20 T cell receptor beta chains sequenced from a single sample in a study of blood T cell repertoires in COVID-19. Generated by immunoSEQ multiplex PCR, the TCRdb table keeps only in-frame clones and is missing some. The sample lists some 200,000 clones; approximately 78% were seen once. Material for sequencing was peripheral blood. These receptors were obtained from a woman aged 70 to 79 with COVID-19, enrolled during active disease.

This clone is a singleton in its sample. The chain joins TRBV5-6 to TRBJ1-1; no firm D call. Trimming took off 0 bases at V and 3 bases at J, with 9 bases between the two ends. Germline CDR1 is SGHDT and CDR2 is YYEEEE. The CDR3 runs to 14 residues. The CDR3 bases are TGTGCCAGCAGCTTGGGTATCGGAGACACTGAAGCTTTCTTT. Translation gives CASSLGIGDTEAFF.

This chain connects TRBV7-3 to TRBJ1-2, with 8 bases identical to TRBD1. CDR1 is SGHTA and CDR2 is FQGTGA in the germline V gene. The CDR3 runs 12 residues. Trimming at V came to 5 bases and at J to 7 bases, leaving 3 bases not matched to a gene. CDR3 nucleotide sequence: TGTGCCAGCAGCCCCGGACAGGGTGGCTACACCTTC. Protein: CASSPGQGGYTF.

The gene calls are TRBV25-1 and TRBJ1-2; TRBD1 aligns across 8 bases. The germline V gene has CDR1 MGHDK and CDR2 SYGVNS. The CDR3 extends over 12 amino acids. V trimming: 6 bases; J trimming: 9 bases; junction bases outside the gene matches: 6. CDR3 in amino acids: CASSQGAQSYTF. Written as DNA, the CDR3 is TGTGCCAGCAGCCAGGGGGCGCAAAGCTACACCTTC.

This clone has only one observation. The CDR3 reads CATSGSGFGTGELFF. DNA of the CDR3: TGTGCCACCAGTGGGTCGGGATTTGGTACCGGGGAGCTGTTTTTT. The chain joins TRBV24-1 to TRBJ2-2; a possible D gene is TRBD2 (5 bases). The CDR3 is 15 residues long. Germline assignment: CDR1 KGHDR and CDR2 SFDVKD. The germline V and J ends were trimmed by 5 bases and 5 bases, with 14 bases remaining between them.

The rearrangement links TRBV21-1 to TRBJ2-1; the table assigns TRBD2, which was not confirmed against the DNA. TRBV21-1 is designated a pseudogene. The CDR3 totals 16 residues. The CDR3 DNA reads TGTGCCAGCAGCAAAGATGAGACTAGCTGCAGGGCAAACCAGTTCTTC. It codes for CASSKDETSCRANQFF.

This clone was seen repeatedly, ten times or more. The chain combines TRBV7-9 with TRBJ1-1; no definite D call. The CDR3 length is 12 residues. CDR1 is SEHNR and CDR2 is FQNEAQ in the germline V gene (reference sequence). The V and J ends lost 2 bases and 7 bases respectively, with 8 bases between them. In DNA, the CDR3 is TGTGCCAGCAGCTTATTAAACGGTGAAGCTTTCTTT. Its protein product is CASSLLNGEAFF.

This clone was observed once. The rearrangement links TRBV19 to TRBJ1-1; D remains unclear. From germline, CDR1 is LNHDA and CDR2 SQIVND (reference sequence). Trimming left V 6 bases short and J 5 bases short, with 7 bases between. The CDR3 consists of 11 residues. In DNA, the CDR3 is TGTGCCAGTAGGAGTTGGACTGAAGCTTTCTTT. Translating gives CASRSWTEAFF. Filled out from reference TRBV19 and TRBJ1-1, the complete variable domain reads DGGITQSPKYLFRKEGQNVTLSCEQNLNHDAMYWYRQDPGQGLRLIYYSQIVNDFQKGDIAEGYSVSREKKESFPLTVTSAQKNPTAFYLCASRSWTEAFFGQGTRLTVV.

V and J are TRBV5-1 and TRBJ2-1; 7 nucleotides agree with TRBD2. Trimming removed 3 bases from V and 8 bases from J; junction bases left unmatched: 8. This CDR3 comprises 14 residues. Germline lookup yields CDR1 SGHRS and CDR2 YFSETQ. Written as DNA, the CDR3 is TGCGCCAGCAGCTCAACTAGCGTAAGGGATGAGCAGTTCTTC. Protein sequence: CASSSTSVRDEQFF.

V usage is TRBV28 and J usage is TRBJ2-2, with D possibly matching TRBD2 (5 bases). Trimming took off 5 bases at V and 13 bases at J, with 26 bases between the two ends. Germline V gene sequence: CDR1 MDHEN, CDR2 SYDVKM. This CDR3 spans 16 amino acids. CDR3 sequence (DNA): TGTGCCAGCAGTGCACCGGACGCACGATCAGCGGCTGCGCTGTTTTTT. Protein sequence: CASSAPDARSAAALFF. Drawing the rest from reference TRBV28 and TRBJ2-2, the complete variable domain is DVKVTQSSRYLVKRTGEKVFLECVQDMDHENMFWYRQDPGLGLRLIYFSYDVKMKEKGDIPEGYSVSREKKERFSLILESASTNQTSMYLCASSAPDARSAAALFFGEGSRLTVL.

The V call is TRBV7-6, the J call TRBJ1-3; 7 bases are shared with TRBD1. Germline V gene lookup returns CDR1 SGHVS and CDR2 FNYEAQ. The CDR3 covers 19 residues. The junction had 16 bases not matched to a gene; V was cut back by 1 base and J by 4 bases. This CDR3 reads CASSLGLLRTTGVGNTIYF. In DNA, the CDR3 is TGTGCCAGCAGCTTAGGGTTGCTCCGTACTACAGGGGTCGGAAACACCATATATTTT.

The rearrangement uses TRBV11-2 and TRBJ2-5; weak D call: TRBD1 (5 bases). CDR3 length: 14 residues. Per germline, CDR1 SGHAT and CDR2 FQNNGV. V gave up 4 bases and J gave up 2 bases, with 11 bases separating them. The CDR3 spells CASSSHRQQETQYF. Written as DNA, the CDR3 is TGTGCCAGCAGCTCGCATAGACAGCAAGAGACCCAGTACTTC.

This chain's CDR3 is CASSSRGDYGYTF. The CDR3 bases are TGTGCCAGTAGTTCCAGGGGCGACTATGGCTACACCTTC. This sequence joins TRBV19 and TRBJ1-2; D is possibly TRBD1 (6 bases). The V end was cut by 5 bases, the J end by 3 bases, with 10 bases between. There are 13 residues in the CDR3. CDR1 and CDR2 (germline): LNHDA, SQIVND (reference sequence).

The J gene is TRBJ2-1, the V gene TRBV27; D ambiguous. Trimming left V 4 bases short and J 12 bases short, with 16 bases between. The CDR3 consists of 13 residues. CDR1 and CDR2 (germline): MNHEY, SMNVEV (reference sequence). CDR3 loop: CASSSHDTPVQFF. DNA for the CDR3: TGTGCCAGCAGTTCACATGACACTCCTGTGCAGTTCTTC.

The rearrangement joins TRBV4-3 to TRBJ1-5, with D maybe TRBD1 (6 bases). CDR3 size: 16 residues. The germline V gene encodes CDR1 LGHNA and CDR2 YSLEER. The V and J ends lost 0 bases and 6 bases respectively, with 15 bases between them. This CDR3 is CASSQDGRGAGQPQHF. For the CDR3, the DNA is TGCGCCAGCAGCCAAGATGGGCGGGGGGCTGGTCAGCCCCAGCATTTT.

The chain combines TRBV2 with TRBJ2-3; 7 nucleotides line up with TRBD1. CDR1 and CDR2 from the germline V gene are SNHLY and FYNNEI. V lost 5 bases, J lost 0 bases, and 5 bases stayed unmatched. The CDR3 runs 15 residues. The CDR3 sequence: CASSFQTGSTDTQYF. The CDR3 DNA follows: TGTGCCAGCAGTTTTCAGACAGGGAGCACAGATACGCAGTATTTT.

The V and J genes are TRBV18 and TRBJ2-7; D is uncertain. This CDR3 has 14 amino acids. CDR1 and CDR2 (germline): KGHSH, LQKENI. V lost 0 bases and J 0 bases, leaving 6 bases between the germline ends. CDR3 residues: CASSPPNYSYEQYF. The CDR3 region has the DNA TGTGCCAGCTCACCACCCAACTACTCCTACGAGCAGTACTTC.

This rearrangement joins TRBV29-1 to TRBJ2-5, with D possibly being TRBD1 (5 bases). Trimming removed 6 bases from V and 1 base from J, with 9 bases in between. There are 12 residues in the CDR3. The germline V gene encodes CDR1 SQVTM and CDR2 ANQGSEA. The DNA of the CDR3 is TGCAGCGTGGGGCAGGGCCAAGAGACCCAGTACTTC. Residues: CSVGQGQETQYF.

There are a few counts of this clone. This sequence joins TRBV19 and TRBJ1-5; D possibly corresponds to TRBD1 (5 bases). Germline CDR1 reads LNHDA; CDR2 reads SQIVND (reference sequence). There are 15 residues in the CDR3. V was cut by 10 bases and J by 2 bases, with 18 bases left in between. Here the CDR3 reads CATLAGGGGNQPQHF. The CDR3 DNA sequence: TGTGCCACCCTAGCGGGGGGGGGTGGCAATCAGCCCCAGCATTTT. Looking up the rest from reference TRBV19 and TRBJ1-5 gives the full variable domain: DGGITQSPKYLFRKEGQNVTLSCEQNLNHDAMYWYRQDPGQGLRLIYYSQIVNDFQKGDIAEGYSVSREKKESFPLTVTSAQKNPTAFYLCATLAGGGGNQPQHFGDGTRLSIL.

This chain joins TRBV24-1 and TRBJ2-1; TRBD2 is a possible D gene (6 bases). The germline V gene encodes CDR1 KGHDR and CDR2 SFDVKD. V lost 3 bases to trimming and J lost 6 bases, with 17 bases between them. The CDR3 spans 16 residues. CDR3 bases: TGTGCCACCAGTGATCCTTCGTGGAGGGGCGCCAATGAGCAGTTCTTC. It yields the protein CATSDPSWRGANEQFF.

V and J are TRBV28 and TRBJ2-7; 10 positions agree with TRBD1. This CDR3 has 15 residues. V gave up 7 bases and J gave up 4 bases; unmatched junction bases: 10. CDR1 is MDHEN and CDR2 is SYDVKM in the germline V gene. CDR3 loop: CASIGAGTGVYEQYF. CDR3 sequence (DNA): TGTGCCAGCATTGGAGCCGGGACAGGGGTTTACGAGCAGTACTTC.